This T cell receptor beta chain was sequenced in a study of CD8+ T cells in alopecia areata. Once RNA had been extracted, it was reverse transcribed into cDNA to act as the sequencing template. Method: immunoSEQ multiplex PCR; TCRdb's copy keeps in-frame clones and lacks some. The data show about 130,000 clones, 49% seen once. Samples from alopecia areata patients were lesional scalp punch biopsies and peripheral blood. Per germline, CDR1 GTSNPN and CDR2 SVGIG (reference sequence). The CDR3 covers 16 residues. J was trimmed by 1 base and V by 5 bases; bases with no gene match: 8. This TCR came from a human donor with alopecia areata. Source: CD8+ T cells sorted from blood, taken at week 0. This sequence joins TRBV30 and TRBJ2-6; 7 positions match TRBD1. CDR3 sequence reads: CAWSWDSPSGANVLTF. DNA of the CDR3: TGTGCCTGGTCCTGGGACAGCCCTTCTGGGGCCAACGTCCTGACTTTC.